This note documents a single T cell receptor beta chain sequence. This sample is part of a study of blood T cell repertoires in COVID-19. Looking at the study overall: From the United States, Italy and Spain came samples of acute and convalescent COVID-19.

Original methodology: Estimated nucleated cell counts came from reference gene primer amplification. Method: immunoSEQ multiplex PCR; TCRdb's copy keeps in-frame clones and lacks some. V, J and clone size are taken as reported in that table, and D and trimming were inferred from the DNA itself. Found here are about 140,000 clones, 75% to 90% of them singletons; the top ten hold roughly 3.9%. The ends lost 7 bases at V and 6 bases at J; junction bases unmatched: 13. Germline V gene lookup returns CDR1 SGHRS and CDR2 YFSETQ. The CDR3 sequence is 16 residues long. The chain combines TRBV5-1 with TRBJ2-2; 9 bases align to TRBD1. The material sequenced was peripheral blood. The clonotype originates from a woman of 80 years or more with acute or convalescent COVID-19. CDR3 DNA sequence: TGCGCCAGCGGATTACTAACAGGGGGCTCGGCCGGGGAGCTGTTTTTT. Protein product: CASGLLTGGSAGELFF.